These 5 T cell receptor beta chains were sequenced from one sample in a study of T cell changes during pregnancy in multiple sclerosis. Clones were read by immunoSEQ multiplex PCR, and TCRdb kept only the in-frame ones, dropping some. Of approximately 47,000 clones listed, about 90% are singletons. The sequencing used peripheral blood, collected in the first trimester of pregnancy. Receptors originate from a female donor with multiple sclerosis, enrolled in a pregnancy study.

V usage is TRBV4-1 and J usage is TRBJ1-4; TRBD1 is a possible D gene (6 bases). V lost 0 bases, J lost 5 bases, and 7 bases lay in between. The germline V gene encodes CDR1 MGHRA and CDR2 YSYEKL. This CDR3 has 14 amino acids. CDR3 region: CASSQEGQNEKLFF. CDR3 nucleotide sequence: TGCGCCAGCAGCCAAGAAGGACAGAATGAAAAACTGTTTTTT.

This chain uses TRBV30 with TRBJ2-1, with D maybe TRBD2 (6 bases). CDR1 is GTSNPN and CDR2 is SVGIG in the germline V gene (reference sequence). V was trimmed by 0 bases and J by 10 bases, leaving 13 bases between them. The CDR3 consists of 13 residues. The CDR3 DNA follows: TGTGCCTGGAGTGTCGTCAGCCGGGGGGAGCAGTTCTTC. This sequence encodes CAWSVVSRGEQFF.

The rearrangement joins TRBV6-5 to TRBJ1-1; D is unclear. Germline loops: CDR1 MNHEY, CDR2 SVGAGI. The CDR3 runs 14 residues. V shed 2 bases and J shed 1 base, with 8 bases lying between them. The CDR3 protein is CASSYREGNTEAFF. The CDR3 bases are TGTGCCAGCAGTTACAGGGAGGGGAACACTGAAGCTTTCTTT.

V usage is TRBV6-5 and J usage is TRBJ2-5, with a possible D match to TRBD1 (6 bases). V dropped 2 bases and J dropped 1 base, with 8 bases sitting between them. This CDR3 spans 14 amino acids. CDR1 and CDR2 from the germline V gene are MNHEY and SVGAGI. The CDR3 spells CASSYTGSQETQYF. The CDR3 DNA follows: TGTGCCAGCAGTTACACAGGGTCCCAAGAGACCCAGTACTTC.

V gene TRBV2 combines with J gene TRBJ1-4; a possible D gene is TRBD1 (5 bases). The CDR3 runs 14 residues. V was clipped by 4 bases and J by 7 bases, with 13 bases between them. Germline lookup yields CDR1 SNHLY and CDR2 FYNNEI. CDR3 amino acids: CASSVDGAPEKLFF. The CDR3 DNA reads TGTGCCAGCAGTGTCGATGGGGCGCCTGAAAAACTGTTTTTT.